Below, 17 T cell receptor beta chains from the same sample are listed, as sequenced in a study of blood T cells in healthy people across ages. Sample-barcoded 5' priming and a J-beta primer mix drove a second PCR of 7 to 11 cycles. TCRdb reprocessed the 5' RACE reads with MiXCR, giving one entry per CDR3 protein. This table holds over 1.5 million distinct CDR3 sequences, approximately 50% found once. The specimen sequenced was blood. The receptors stem from a woman in her 40s in good health.

CDR3 nucleotide sequence: TGTGCCATCAGTGATGGGTTCGGGGGGATGTCAGATACGCAGTATTTT. It codes for CAISDGFGGMSDTQYF. J is TRBJ2-3 and V is TRBV10-3, with 7 bases lining up with TRBD2. This CDR3 comprises 16 residues. Germline CDR1 is ENHRY and CDR2 is SYGVKD. The trim removed 3 bases at V and 4 bases at J, leaving 10 bases unmatched.

The rearrangement uses TRBV15 and TRBJ1-4, with D possibly being TRBD1 (5 bases). CDR3 size: 14 residues. The germline CDR1 and CDR2 sequences are LNHNV and YYDKDF (reference sequence). V lost 6 bases, J lost 5 bases, and 13 bases lay in between. DNA for the CDR3: TGTGCCACCAGGAGGGGACCAAACAATGAAAAACTGTTTTTT. The encoded protein is CATRRGPNNEKLFF. Together with reference TRBV15 and TRBJ1-4, the CDR3 gives the full variable domain: DAMVIQNPRYQVTQFGKPVTLSCSQTLNHNVMYWYQQKSSQAPKLLFHYYDKDFNNEADTPDNFQSRRPNTSFCFLDIRSPGLGDTAMYLCATRRGPNNEKLFFGSGTQLSVL.

The CDR3 spells CASSARQGQQPQHF. CDR3 sequence (DNA): TGTGCCAGCAGCGCCCGACAGGGGCAACAGCCCCAGCATTTT. This chain joins TRBV7-2 and TRBJ1-5, with 8 bases identical to TRBD1. The V gene end was trimmed by 5 bases and the J gene end by 7 bases; junction bases not matched to a gene: 7. The CDR3 sequence is 14 residues long. Germline CDR1 is SGHTA and CDR2 is FQGNSA.

The gene calls are TRBV6-2 or TRBV6-3 and TRBJ2-5, with 12 bases aligning to TRBD1. The J call may be mistaken, given a closer DNA end match to TRBJ2-7. The germline V gene encodes CDR1 MNHEY and CDR2 SVGEGT. This CDR3 region has 15 residues. CDR3 loop: CASREGQGAPREQYF. CDR3 coding DNA: TGTGCCAGCAGGGAGGGACAGGGGGCCCCTCGCGAGCAGTACTTC.

This clonotype was observed a handful of times. The chain has TRBV6-1 and TRBJ2-7, with D perhaps matching TRBD1 (6 bases). With 11 bases removed from V and 1 base from J, the gap between germline ends came to 15 bases. Germline V lookup: CDR1 MNHNS, CDR2 SASEGT. CDR3 size: 13 residues. The CDR3 protein is CAPARTDSYEQYF. The CDR3 nucleotides are TGTGCCCCAGCGAGGACAGATTCCTACGAGCAGTACTTC.

Concerning this clonotype: An end of the junction does not agree with germline; a read error may underlie this. The chain joins TRBV28 to TRBJ2-5; 8 positions match TRBD2. Germline lookup yields CDR1 MDHEN and CDR2 SYDVKM. The CDR3 length is 15 residues. CDR3 loop: CASNGLTGGQEAQYF. CDR3 nucleotides: TGTGCCAGCAACGGGCTAACGGGGGGGCAAGAGGCCCAGTACTTC. Variable domain in full (rest from reference TRBV28 and TRBJ2-5): DVKVTQSSRYLVKRTGEKVFLECVQDMDHENMFWYRQDPGLGLRLIYFSYDVKMKEKGDIPEGYSVSREKKERFSLILESASTNQTSMYLCASNGLTGGQEAQYFGPGTRLLVL.

A note on this clonotype: A much larger clone lies a single base off, so this may be a read error. The rearrangement links TRBV7-7 to TRBJ2-5; D is perhaps TRBD2 (5 bases). CDR3 length: 14 amino acids. Germline CDR1 reads SSHAT; CDR2 reads FNYEAQ (reference sequence). The CDR3 reads CASSLASQRETQYF. The CDR3 DNA follows: TGTGCTAGCAGCTTAGCGTCCCAGCGAGAGACCCAGTACTTC. The full variable domain, completed using reference TRBV7-7 and TRBJ2-5, is GAGVSQSPRYKVTKRGQDVTLRCDPISSHATLYWYQQALGQGPEFLTYFNYEAQPDKSGLPSDRFSAERPEGSISTLTIQRTEQRDSAMYRCASSLASQRETQYFGPGTRLLVL.

This clonotype occurred a few times. The chain recombines TRBV4-1 with TRBJ1-2; D not certain. The V end lost 0 bases, the J end lost 8 bases, and 13 bases lay between the germline ends. The CDR3 totals 14 residues. The germline V gene encodes CDR1 MGHRA and CDR2 YSYEKL. The DNA for the CDR3 is TGCGCCAGCAGCCAAGATGCTGTTGGACGGGGCTACACCTTC. Translating it yields CASSQDAVGRGYTF.

This rearrangement joins TRBV7-2 to TRBJ1-5; D remains unclear. V was pared by 0 bases and J by 9 bases, with 15 bases between. The CDR3 has 15 residues. The V gene's germline CDR1 is SGHTA and CDR2 FQGNSA. CDR3 region: CASSLARGGGRPQHF. The CDR3, as DNA: TGTGCCAGCAGCTTAGCGAGAGGAGGTGGTCGGCCCCAGCATTTT.

The rearrangement uses TRBV29-1 and TRBJ2-1; TRBD2 agrees at 12 bases. This CDR3 spans 16 amino acids. The junction had 3 bases not matched to a gene; V was cut back by 1 base and J by 2 bases. Germline-derived CDR1 and CDR2 are SQVTM and ANQGSEA. Here the CDR3 DNA reads TGCAGCGTTGAAGGGGCTAGCGGGGGGGCCTACAATGAGCAGTTCTTC. It codes for CSVEGASGGAYNEQFF.

The gene calls are TRBV7-9 and TRBJ2-7, with 7 bases aligning to TRBD1. CDR1 is SEHNR, CDR2 FQNEAQ, per germline (reference sequence). The CDR3 is 13 residues long. J lost 5 bases, V lost 2 bases, and 3 bases had no gene match. The CDR3 region has the DNA TGTGCCAGCAGCTTAAGGGGGCAGAACGAGCAGTACTTC. Residues: CASSLRGQNEQYF.

V and J are TRBV6-2 or TRBV6-3 and TRBJ1-5; D possibly corresponds to TRBD1 (6 bases). The length of the CDR3 is 14 residues. V was shortened by 3 bases and J by 4 bases, with 10 bases between the two germline ends. The germline CDR1 and CDR2 sequences are MNHEY and SVGEGT. This CDR3 reads CASSYVGANQPQHF. The CDR3 nucleotides are TGTGCCAGCAGTTATGTGGGGGCGAATCAGCCCCAGCATTTT.

The chain employs TRBV28 and TRBJ2-3; D remains ambiguous. Looked up from germline, CDR1 is MDHEN and CDR2 is SYDVKM. This CDR3 is built from 13 residues. The V end lost 10 bases, the J end lost 2 bases, and 13 bases lay between the germline ends. The CDR3 region is CATVGYTTDTQYF. CDR3 in DNA: TGTGCCACCGTTGGGTATACCACAGATACGCAGTATTTT.

Only a few counts were recorded for this clonotype. The genes are TRBV7-2 and TRBJ2-1; weak D call: TRBD1 (5 bases). With 4 bases removed from V and 5 bases from J, the gap between germline ends came to 27 bases. Germline CDR1 reads SGHTA; CDR2 reads FQGNSA. The CDR3 totals 19 residues. DNA for the CDR3: TGTGCCAGCAGCTCGCGCTGTAGCTGGACCAGGGATTGCCACAATGAGCAGTTCTTC. It specifies CASSSRCSWTRDCHNEQFF.

The J gene is TRBJ2-4, the V gene TRBV20-1; D may be TRBD2 (5 bases). V lost 3 bases, J lost 0 bases, and 6 bases lay in between. Per the germline V gene, CDR1 is DFQATT and CDR2 is SNEGSKA (reference sequence). The CDR3 runs 13 residues. The DNA for the CDR3 is TGCAGTGCTAGTGAGGGAGCCAAAAACATTCAGTACTTC. Protein sequence: CSASEGAKNIQYF.

DNA of the CDR3: TGTGCCAGCAGCCTAGGTCGACTAGCCGACAATGAGCAGTTCTTC. Translating it yields CASSLGRLADNEQFF. The rearrangement uses TRBV14 and TRBJ2-1, with 7 bases matching TRBD2. CDR1 and CDR2 from the germline V gene are SGHDN and FVKESK. The CDR3 spans 15 residues. J was trimmed by 5 bases and V by 4 bases; bases with no gene match: 8.

The chain links TRBV9 to TRBJ2-6; D gene unclear. Germline V CDR1 and CDR2: SGDLS, YYNGEE. There are 15 residues in the CDR3. V was pared by 1 base and J by 0 bases, with 5 bases between. CDR3 amino acids: CASSVSGSGANVLTF. CDR3 sequence (DNA): TGTGCCAGCAGCGTAAGTGGCTCTGGGGCCAACGTCCTGACTTTC.